The clone carrying this T cell receptor (beta chain) was observed a single time. This specimen comes from a study of shared clonotypes between healthy human individuals. Germline loops: CDR1 SGDLS, CDR2 YYNGEE. The CDR3 runs to 16 residues. The V gene lost 0 bases and the J gene lost 0 bases, with 10 bases spanning the gap. Sequencing used immunoSEQ multiplex PCR; TCRdb keeps in-frame clones, though not all of them. The table includes more than 450,000 clones, around 79% detected once. Sequencing input: PBMCs. This sequence joins TRBV9 and TRBJ1-3; D is perhaps TRBD1 (6 bases). The TCR comes from a woman aged 40 to 50 in good health. Some clones in this sample may be carry-over from other donors' samples. CDR3 coding DNA: TGTGCCAGCAGCGTAGCGGGACAACTCTCTGGAAACACCATATATTTT. Residues: CASSVAGQLSGNTIYF.